Below, one TCR beta chain is given with its context. Its target antigen remains unknown. No per-base quality is available; no much larger clone lies one base away. The cohort comprised around 700 healthy bone marrow donors. At the time of sampling, every cohort member was nominally healthy, though immune exposures that went unrecorded were likely present. The donor tested CMV seropositive and was one of the 289 seropositive cohort members. Every donor gave a peripheral blood sample, and the peripheral blood mononuclear cells from that sample were used for TCR beta sequencing. Genomic DNA extraction from the blood cell samples was performed with the Qiagen DNeasy Blood Extraction Kit. The sample belongs to a study of cytomegalovirus exposure and HLA in healthy donors (dated by TCRdb to 2016 to 2017). A note on the overall study: According to an earlier analysis of 587 of the donors, about 179 million T cells yielded 117 million unique TCR beta sequences and approximately 280 Gb of sequence data. On average, approximately 250,000 unique TCR beta nucleotide sequences were sequenced per donor among a few hundred genotyped donors of the cohort, with 15% to 20% of those sequences being non-productive. In a later analysis, previously published TCR beta repertoires from roughly 710 donors were re-analyzed and high-resolution HLA genotyping was added so that TCR occurrence patterns could be studied. A later genetic analysis used genome-wide SNP genotypes for about three fifths of the 666 donors, treating that subset as a discovery cohort. Besides the first cohort of 500 to 700 subjects, a separate validation cohort made up of over a hundred different subjects was used. All discovery cohort repertoires had been generated on a single sequencing platform. The study combined high-throughput TCR immunosequencing, statistical association of individual TCRs with disease status, and machine learning to predict cytomegalovirus infection status. About five DR-DQ haplotypes were treated as single units for association and clustering because of strong linkage in the cohort. The number of typed donors differed by locus: about 620-640 for A, B, C, DRB1 and DQB1; approximately 520 for DQA1; 606 for DPA1; and about 450 for DPB1. Rather than using new phenotypic data, the later analysis identified candidate immune exposures from TCR beta sequences and from how often those sequences occurred across donors. An earlier analysis of 500 to 650 of the donors applied high-throughput TCR beta sequencing to assess whether each TCR beta V gene segment acted as functional or pseudogenic. An early release covering roughly 580 HLA-typed donors comprised approximately 290 gigabases of sequencing data and tens of millions of unique TCR sequences. Donor age, sex, ethnicity and CMV serostatus were compiled alongside the repertoire data. The study aimed to test whether cataloging public T cell receptors could reveal signatures of past pathogen exposure. HLA typing included class I and class II loci at four-digit resolution. The genetic ancestry cluster associated with self-reported Caucasian donors included roughly 84% of the approximately 400 genotyped donors. Using immunosequencing, the study profiled T cell repertoires from some 670 subjects and related those repertoires to cytomegalovirus serostatus.

Broad study findings and their caveats: According to a later genetic analysis, donors in an Asian-associated ancestry cluster had fewer N-insertions in productive TCRs than the approximately 710-donor mean. Presence/absence analyses assumed roughly uniform sequencing depth across donors, an assumption that may not hold. A cluster of highly shared sequence variants was judged likely to represent a technical artifact of the sequencing pipeline. Because counts were too low, more than 15 rarely observed V segments, including chromosome 9 orphons, were left out of the earlier analysis of approximately 500 of the donors. Most TCR sequences were seen in very few donors, while some public TCRs were found in many individuals. According to a later analysis, most CMV-associated TCR beta chains appeared to be HLA-restricted, and the HLA associations seemed to be driven largely by CMV exposure. Strong co-occurrence of HLA alleles, especially DR and DQ, made assigning TCR associations to individual alleles difficult. Several of the top co-occurrence clusters appeared to be linked to parvovirus B19, influenza, CMV and Epstein-Barr virus, according to a later analysis. In a later analysis, around 17,000 TCR beta sequences were associated with specific HLA alleles at a false discovery rate of 0.05. Some IMGT-functional V segments, including TRBV6-2 and TRBV6-3, could not be told apart with the 87-base-pair reads, so those segments were excluded. In a later analysis, TCR association rates were found to vary across HLA loci, with the most associated TCRs seen for DRB1 alleles and the fewest for HLA-C alleles. Immune exposure information for the cohort was limited to CMV serostatus. It was suggested by the authors that the approach could potentially be generalized to other disease states and immunological phenotypes. Linkage disequilibrium might explain the correlated functional status among segregating V segments, but an unknown experimental factor could not be ruled out. Because some donors lacked HLA typing at each locus, the association tests relied only on the typed subset. This cohort had only TCR beta chains sequenced, and the lack of alpha or paired-chain data limited which features could be detected. The classifier was reported to diagnose cytomegalovirus status with high specificity and sensitivity in both the original and validation cohorts. A further reported finding was that TCR beta sequences accurately predicted the HLA-A and HLA-B alleles for most subjects in the first cohort. An association between a missense DCLRE1C variant and V-gene and J-gene trimming of TCR beta chains was found in a later genetic analysis and replicated in an independent cohort. Compared with equally common non-associated chains, HLA-associated TCR beta chains in a later analysis were more clonally expanded and had lower generation probabilities. A few of the identified cytomegalovirus-associated TCR beta chains were confirmed in vitro to be specific for cytomegalovirus antigens. The study listed 150 to 200 TCR beta chains as associated with cytomegalovirus. In an earlier analysis of approximately 590 of the donors, most TCR beta V segments were observed in productive rearrangements about 87% or about 30% of the time, broadly matching IMGT annotations.

Library creation used the immunoSEQ multiplex PCR assay. For the multiplex PCR, a mixture combining 60 forward primers for TCR Vbeta segments and 13 reverse primers for TCR Jbeta segments was used. The CDR3 region of rearranged TCR beta genes was amplified from genomic DNA with a multiplex PCR assay. Amplified TCR beta libraries were sequenced as 87-base-pair reads on the Illumina HiSeq System. In the original analysis: Across the 500 to 700 repertoires, a later analysis counted tens of millions of unique TCR beta chains, 8.5 million to 12 million of which were shared by at least two donors. To remove PCR and sequencing errors, raw reads were error-corrected and collapsed into unique sequences using a nearest-neighbor algorithm that merged closely related sequences. To assign V, D and J gene segments, CDR3 sequences were aligned to IMGT reference sequences. Each retained sequence needed at least a six-nucleotide match to both a V gene segment and a J gene segment. Rearrangements were classified as productive when the CDR3 lacked stop codons and remained in frame with V and J, and all other rearrangements were classified as non-productive. CDR3 was defined by IMGT convention, running from the second conserved V-encoded cysteine to the conserved J-encoded phenylalanine. In an earlier analysis of 500 to 650 of the donors, sequences lacking an unambiguous match to a single V gene segment were excluded. In an earlier analysis of several hundred of the donors, V segments were called functional above 56.7% productive rearrangements and were called segregating when the between-donor standard deviation exceeded 5%. A statistical classification framework was developed to diagnose cytomegalovirus status using the catalog of TCR beta chain sequences. In a later analysis, TCR nucleotide sequences were compared against IMGT/GENE-DB human TR gene sequences so that V and J genes could be assigned. Using the TCRdist pipeline, a later analysis assigned CDR3 sequences along with most-parsimonious VDJ recombination scenarios. In a later analysis, every TCR beta chain was defined by the combination of its CDR3 amino acid sequence and its V-gene family, and reads without a unique V-gene family were dropped. In a later analysis, around 650 highly shared, low-generation-probability nucleotide sequences were removed to address suspected cross-contamination and a sequencing artifact. For each public chain, a later analysis derived a clonal expansion index from normalized ranks of inferred template counts within each repertoire. In a later analysis, generation probabilities were computed using a VDJ recombination model fitted to out-of-frame rearrangements, and the results were checked against IGoR. Hypergeometric tests were used in a later analysis to score TCR-TCR, TCR-HLA and TCR-CMV co-occurrence, with a repertoire-size bias correction applied to the TCR pairs. To estimate false discovery rates, a later analysis permuted the HLA or CMV assignments 20 times. In a later analysis, co-occurring TCRs were grouped with DBSCAN, and TCRdist sequence similarity was added when clustering was performed within HLA-allele-positive subsets. Repertoires with fewer than 30,000 or more than 120,000 public chains were left out of co-occurrence clustering, as were about 5 repertoires with anomalous nucleotide sharing. TCRdb limited this immuneACCESS table to in-frame rearrangements with V and J called. A share of clones is missing; checked studies link under half to unresolved V genes, and the rest is unexplained. The D gene and trimming were derived from the DNA, and the V and J assignments and clone size from that table. Counted in this sample were 150,000 to 200,000 clones; approximately 82% of them appeared once. The ten largest clonotypes hold about 11% of the sample.

The CDR1 and CDR2 encoded by the germline V gene are MNHNS and SASEGT. Trimming costs V 11 bases and J 1 base, and their ends lie 18 bases apart. The CDR3, from cysteine to phenylalanine, totals 15 residues. Kept here is only the CDR3 DNA, which spans 45 bases and is read in frame from base 1. The specimen was PBMCs. This TCR derives from a man aged 18 to 29 in good health and CMV-seropositive. The receptor chain draws on TRBV6-1 and TRBJ2-1; the D gene cannot be named for sure. The DNA reads TGTGCCTTAGGCCGGGTCCTCACATCCTACAATGAGCAGTTCTTC. Translated, it reads CALGRVLTSYNEQFF.